This passage covers 18 T cell receptor beta chains from one sample sequenced in a study of T cell responses to AZD1222 COVID-19 vaccine. This table comes from immunoSEQ multiplex PCR, and its TCRdb copy is limited to in-frame clones, with some not included. The sample has about 54,000 clones, 86% seen once; the top ten hold about 7%. Sequences were derived from peripheral blood, sampled 28 days after the second AZD1222 dose. These receptors were taken from an adult who received the AZD1222 COVID-19 vaccine.

The CDR3 protein is CASSSYFIGKLFF. CDR3 DNA sequence: TGTGCCAGCAGTTCCTACTTTATTGGAAAACTGTTTTTT. The rearrangement links TRBV6-2 or TRBV6-3 to TRBJ1-4; no clear D gene. The V and J ends lost 4 bases and 10 bases respectively, with 13 bases between them. The CDR3 loop spans 13 amino acids. Germline assignment: CDR1 MNHEY and CDR2 SVGEGT.

This clone was detected a few times. The chain carries TRBV14 and TRBJ1-6; D is unclear. The CDR3 has 14 residues. Between the trimmed V and J ends, which lost 2 bases and 10 bases, there was a span of 12 bases. The germline gives CDR1 SGHDN, CDR2 FVKESK. For the CDR3, the DNA is TGTGCCAGCAGCCAAAGATTAGGTGCGTCACCCCTCCACTTT. It specifies CASSQRLGASPLHF. The complete variable domain, with remaining parts taken from reference TRBV14 and TRBJ1-6, reads EAGVTQFPSHSVIEKGQTVTLRCDPISGHDNLYWYRRVMGKEIKFLLHFVKESKQDESGMPNNRFLAERTGGTYSTLKVQPAELEDSGVYFCASSQRLGASPLHFGNGTRLTVT.

A single count supports this clone. The chain couples TRBV7-2 to TRBJ1-4; 10 bases fit TRBD1. CDR1 is SGHTA, CDR2 FQGNSA, per germline. V lost 4 bases, J lost 7 bases, and 3 bases stayed unmatched. This CDR3 is built from 14 residues. Here the CDR3 reads CASSYGQGGEKLFF. CDR3 DNA sequence: TGTGCCAGCAGCTATGGACAGGGGGGTGAAAAACTGTTTTTT.

Here the CDR3 reads CASSYSSGASYEQYF. The CDR3 nucleotides are TGTGCCAGCAGTTACTCTTCGGGGGCCTCCTACGAGCAGTACTTC. The rearrangement joins TRBV6-5 to TRBJ2-7; D may be TRBD1 or TRBD2 (6 bases each). Germline assignment: CDR1 MNHEY and CDR2 SVGAGI. This CDR3 spans 15 amino acids. The V end lost 0 bases, the J end lost 0 bases, and 9 bases lay between the germline ends.

The rearrangement links TRBV28 to TRBJ1-2; D is undetermined. Between the trimmed V and J ends, which lost 4 bases and 2 bases, there was a span of 11 bases. This CDR3 has 14 residues. The germline V gene encodes CDR1 MDHEN and CDR2 SYDVKM. This CDR3 is CASSSPPANYGYTF. The DNA of the CDR3 is TGTGCCAGCAGTTCCCCTCCAGCGAACTATGGCTACACCTTC.

J is TRBJ2-3 and V is TRBV2; 8 nucleotides align to TRBD2. V lost 3 bases to trimming and J lost 4 bases; unmatched junction nucleotides: 9. The CDR3 has 16 amino acids. The germline CDR1 and CDR2 sequences are SNHLY and FYNNEI. CDR3 DNA sequence: TGTGCCAGCAGTGATATTGGGGGGCGGGAGGCAGATACGCAGTATTTT. This translates into CASSDIGGREADTQYF.

Comments on this clone: Given a much more abundant clone one base away, this may be a read error. This sample includes further DNA sequences coding for the same CDR3. The genes are TRBV5-1 and TRBJ2-2; D might be TRBD2 (7 bases). Per the germline V gene, CDR1 is SGHRS and CDR2 is YFSETQ. CDR3 length: 16 amino acids. The V end lost 4 bases, the J end lost 4 bases, and 17 bases lay between the germline ends. The DNA of the CDR3 is TGCGCCAGCAGCGGGGGGGGCGGGGCAAGCACCGGGGAGCTGTTTTTT. Translating it yields CASSGGGGASTGELFF.

This clone was seen a few times. This rearrangement joins TRBV13 to TRBJ2-5, with D perhaps matching TRBD1 or TRBD2 (5 bases each). Trimming removed 5 bases from V and 5 bases from J, with 15 bases in between. The CDR3 is made up of 14 amino acids. CDR1 is PRHDT, CDR2 FYEKMQ, per germline (reference sequence). The CDR3 here is CASSPGPRRETQYF. For the CDR3, the DNA is TGTGCCAGCAGCCCGGGACCGCGTAGGGAGACCCAGTACTTC.

V is TRBV19 and J is TRBJ1-2; no reliable D call. The length of the CDR3 is 12 residues. Per germline, CDR1 LNHDA and CDR2 SQIVND (reference sequence). V lost 5 bases and J lost 8, with 12 bases in between. The CDR3 DNA reads as TGTGCCAGTAGTTGGCGGGAAAGGGGCTACACCTTC. The encoded protein is CASSWRERGYTF.

This sequence joins TRBV5-4 and TRBJ1-2; D call uncertain. The CDR3 consists of 14 residues. Trimming took 5 bases from V and 7 from J, leaving 18 bases between them. Germline CDR1 reads SGHNT; CDR2 reads YYREEE (reference sequence). The CDR3 loop reads CASSPNAGSSGYTF. In DNA form, the CDR3 reads TGTGCCAGCAGTCCCAACGCTGGTTCCAGTGGCTACACCTTC.

The CDR3 reads CASSGTGTGNGYTF. The CDR3 DNA sequence: TGTGCCAGCAGCGGAACCGGGACAGGGAATGGCTACACCTTC. V usage is TRBV9 and J usage is TRBJ1-2; 9 bases are a match to TRBD1. The CDR3 is 14 amino acids. Trimming removed 3 bases from V and 6 bases from J; junction bases left unmatched: 6. Germline V CDR1 and CDR2: SGDLS, YYNGEE.

V gene TRBV2 combines with J gene TRBJ2-7; 8 bases line up with TRBD2. CDR3 length: 13 residues. Germline V CDR1 and CDR2: SNHLY, FYNNEI. With 5 bases clipped from V and 5 bases from J, the junction kept 5 bases outside the gene matches. CDR3 region: CASSSGLAHEQYF. CDR3 bases: TGTGCCAGCAGTTCAGGACTAGCCCACGAGCAGTACTTC. The variable domain in full, with the rest retrieved from reference TRBV2 and TRBJ2-7, is EPEVTQTPSHQVTQMGQEVILRCVPISNHLYFYWYRQILGQKVEFLVSFYNNEISEKSEIFDDQFSVERPDGSNFTLKIRSTKLEDSAMYFCASSSGLAHEQYFGPGTRLTVT.

This clone was observed a single time. The genes are TRBV7-9 and TRBJ1-1; D unresolved. Trimming removed 1 base at V and 1 base at J, with 13 bases between. Germline CDR1 is SEHNR and CDR2 is FQNEAQ (reference sequence). The CDR3 totals 16 residues. CDR3 DNA: TGTGCCAGCAGCTTAGGGCCCCTCGCGGGGAACACTGAAGCTTTCTTT. As protein: CASSLGPLAGNTEAFF. Full variable domain (missing parts from reference TRBV7-9 and TRBJ1-1): DTGVSQNPRHKITKRGQNVTFRCDPISEHNRLYWYRQTLGQGPEFLTYFQNEAQLEKSRLLSDRFSAERPKGSFSTLEIQRTEQGDSAMYLCASSLGPLAGNTEAFFGQGTRLTVV.

The chain carries TRBV6-5 and TRBJ1-2; maybe TRBD1 (6 bases). CDR3 size: 14 residues. CDR1 and CDR2 (germline): MNHEY, SVGAGI. Trimming pared 7 bases from V and 8 bases from J, leaving 20 bases between. CDR3 in DNA: TGTGCCAGCATGGGGGGGCCCGCAGGCTTGGGCTACACCTTC. This translates into CASMGGPAGLGYTF.

This sequence joins TRBV3-1 (or the pseudogene TRBV3-2) and TRBJ2-1; no clear D gene. CDR3 length equals 12 residues. The germline V gene has CDR1 LGHDT and CDR2 YNNKEL (reference sequence). V lost 3 bases and J 8 bases, leaving 8 bases between the germline ends. The CDR3 is CASSQGRDEQFF. In DNA form, the CDR3 reads TGTGCCAGCAGCCAGGGTAGAGATGAGCAGTTCTTC.

V is TRBV28 and J is TRBJ1-6; D remains ambiguous. Trimming removed 6 bases from V and 11 bases from J, with 8 bases in between. Germline assignment: CDR1 MDHEN and CDR2 SYDVKM. The CDR3 contains 11 residues. The CDR3 protein is CASRGRAPLHF. The CDR3 DNA sequence: TGTGCCAGCAGGGGGAGGGCACCCCTCCACTTT.

The chain employs TRBV4-2 and TRBJ1-1; D is unresolved. The CDR3 length is 15 residues. Germline V gives CDR1 LGHNA, CDR2 YNFKEQ. Trimming stripped 0 bases from V and 10 bases from J, with 18 bases between. CDR3 nucleotide sequence: TGTGCCAGCAGCCAAGATGGAGGGTTAAGGGCTGCAGCTTTCTTT. Amino acid sequence: CASSQDGGLRAAAFF.

The chain recombines TRBV27 with TRBJ2-7; D possibly matches TRBD1 or TRBD2 (5 bases each). The CDR3 is made up of 19 amino acids. V was pared by 0 bases and J by 3 bases, with 24 bases between. Germline V gene data show CDR1 as MNHEY and CDR2 as SMNVEV (reference sequence). Written as DNA, the CDR3 is TGTGCCAGCAGTTTATCTCCGCCGCACCTCGGGACGCCCTACTACGAGCAGTACTTC. Translation gives CASSLSPPHLGTPYYEQYF.